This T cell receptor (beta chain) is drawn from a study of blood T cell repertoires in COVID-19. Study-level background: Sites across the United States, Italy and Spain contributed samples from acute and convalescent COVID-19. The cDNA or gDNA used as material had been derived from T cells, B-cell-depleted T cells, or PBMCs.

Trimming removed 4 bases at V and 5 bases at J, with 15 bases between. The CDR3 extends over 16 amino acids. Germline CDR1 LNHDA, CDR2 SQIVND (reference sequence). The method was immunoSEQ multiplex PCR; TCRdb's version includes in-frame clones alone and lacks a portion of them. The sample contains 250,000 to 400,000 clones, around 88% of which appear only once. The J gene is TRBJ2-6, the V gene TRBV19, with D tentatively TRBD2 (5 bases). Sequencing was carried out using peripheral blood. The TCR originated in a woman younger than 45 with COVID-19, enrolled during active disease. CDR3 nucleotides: TGTGCCAGTAGTACACTCGGACTGTCGTGGGCCAACGTCCTGACTTTC. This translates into CASSTLGLSWANVLTF.